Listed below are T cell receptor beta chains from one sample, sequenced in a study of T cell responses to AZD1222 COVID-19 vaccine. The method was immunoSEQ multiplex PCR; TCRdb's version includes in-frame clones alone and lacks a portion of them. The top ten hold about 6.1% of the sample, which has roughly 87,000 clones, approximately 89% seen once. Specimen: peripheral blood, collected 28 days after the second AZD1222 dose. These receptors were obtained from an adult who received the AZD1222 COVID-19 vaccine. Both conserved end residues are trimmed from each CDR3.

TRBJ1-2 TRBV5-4 ASSLRGFEYGYT
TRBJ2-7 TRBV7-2 ASSLGSTVSYEQY
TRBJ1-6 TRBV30 AWRTGAYSPLH
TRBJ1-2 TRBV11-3 ASSSGHFYGYT
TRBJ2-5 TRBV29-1 SVEVARGGGETQY
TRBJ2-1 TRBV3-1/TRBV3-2 ASSQGSVRGGFNEQF
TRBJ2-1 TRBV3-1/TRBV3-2 ASSQGTGPGGEQF
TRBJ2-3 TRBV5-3 ARSLLGGDGTDTQY
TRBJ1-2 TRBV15 ATTPGTGRFYT
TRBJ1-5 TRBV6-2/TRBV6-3 ASSYRPQGYHQPQH
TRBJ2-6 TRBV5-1 ASSRANSGANVLT
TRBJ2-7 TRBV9 ASSVGGGEQY
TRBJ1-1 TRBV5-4 ASSSWGGLAF
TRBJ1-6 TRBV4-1 ASSQGVDRGTINSPLH
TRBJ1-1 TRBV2 ASSAAGGYTEAF
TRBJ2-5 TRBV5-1 ASSYPLGSQETQY
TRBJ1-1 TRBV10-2 ASSEPGRSRAEAF
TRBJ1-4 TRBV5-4 ASRGDNEKLF
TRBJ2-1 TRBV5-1 ASSFYRGPEQF
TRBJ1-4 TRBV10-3 AISEVGGGPREKLF
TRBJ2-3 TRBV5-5 ASSLYSATDTQY
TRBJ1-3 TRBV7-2 ASSQGGGNTIY
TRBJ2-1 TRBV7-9 ASSLSGTNEQF
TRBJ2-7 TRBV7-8 ASSLSATSYYEQY
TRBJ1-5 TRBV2 ASSEALHGSGHQPQH
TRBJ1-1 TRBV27 ASSFRGAEAF
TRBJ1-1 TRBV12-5 ASGFQLGARGAF
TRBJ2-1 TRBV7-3 ASSLSGTSNRF
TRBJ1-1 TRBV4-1 ASSQDYGLNTEAF
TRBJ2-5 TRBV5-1 ASRGSGGAGETQY
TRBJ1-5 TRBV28 ANSGVSNQPQH
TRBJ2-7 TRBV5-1 ASGATGVSYEQY
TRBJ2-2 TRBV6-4 ASSAQEATGELF
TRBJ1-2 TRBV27 ASRIQGADGYT
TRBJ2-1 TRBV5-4 ASSLGQSSYNEQF
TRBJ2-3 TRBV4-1 ASSQAGGPGTDTQY
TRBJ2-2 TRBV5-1 AGTEDTGELF
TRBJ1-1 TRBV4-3 ASSIRRNTEAF
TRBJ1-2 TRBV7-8 ASSRLGYGYT
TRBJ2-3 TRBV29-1 SVGIDDTQY
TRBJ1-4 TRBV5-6 ASALGSTNEKLF
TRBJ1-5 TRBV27 ASSLKGQAAIGNQPQH
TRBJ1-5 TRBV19 ASSIDGPGDYSNQPQH
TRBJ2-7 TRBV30 AWRVGTGSYEQY
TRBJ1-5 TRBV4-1 ASSQAGTGNQPQH
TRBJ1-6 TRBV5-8 ASSFTANSPLH
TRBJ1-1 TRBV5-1 ASSATGAGNTEAF
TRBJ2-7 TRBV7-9 ASSHVGTSSYEQY
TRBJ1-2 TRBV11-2 ASSLSRDRGNKYGYT
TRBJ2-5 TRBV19 ASSIGTGEETQY
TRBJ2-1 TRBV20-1 SAIQFEQF
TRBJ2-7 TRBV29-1 SVSRRANEQY
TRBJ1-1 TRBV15 ATSRRAGMDTEAF
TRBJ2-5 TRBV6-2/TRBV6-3 ASSFPRGAGGTQY
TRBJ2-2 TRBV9 ASSADQGRFGGELF